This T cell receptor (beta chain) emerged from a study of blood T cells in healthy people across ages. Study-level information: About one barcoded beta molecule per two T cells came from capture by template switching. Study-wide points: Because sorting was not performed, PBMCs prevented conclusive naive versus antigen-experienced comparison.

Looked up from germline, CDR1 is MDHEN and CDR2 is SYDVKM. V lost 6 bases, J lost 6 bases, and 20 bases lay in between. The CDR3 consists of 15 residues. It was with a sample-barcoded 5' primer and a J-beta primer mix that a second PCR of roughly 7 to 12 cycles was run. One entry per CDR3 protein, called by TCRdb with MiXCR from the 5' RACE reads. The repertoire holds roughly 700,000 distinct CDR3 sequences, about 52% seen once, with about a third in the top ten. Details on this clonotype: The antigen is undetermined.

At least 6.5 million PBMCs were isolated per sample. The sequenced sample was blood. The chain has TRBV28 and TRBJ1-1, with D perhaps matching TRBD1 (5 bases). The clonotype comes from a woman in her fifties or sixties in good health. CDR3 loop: CASSVFPGPPSEAFF. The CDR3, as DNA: TGTGCCAGCAGCGTTTTCCCGGGACCGCCGTCTGAAGCTTTCTTT. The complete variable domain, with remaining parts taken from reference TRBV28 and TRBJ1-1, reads DVKVTQSSRYLVKRTGEKVFLECVQDMDHENMFWYRQDPGLGLRLIYFSYDVKMKEKGDIPEGYSVSREKKERFSLILESASTNQTSMYLCASSVFPGPPSEAFFGQGTRLTVV.